This T cell receptor beta chain comes out of a study of shared clonotypes between healthy human individuals. Study as a whole: Researchers assigned three CD4 naive, three CD4 memory, two CD8 naive and one CD8 memory plate to each donor.

Generated by immunoSEQ multiplex PCR, the TCRdb table keeps only in-frame clones and is missing some. This sample has roughly 1,100,000 clones, with 75% found just once. This clone was seen many times. Its antigen is not identified. The length of the CDR3 is 15 residues. V dropped 9 bases and J dropped 3; count of bases not matched to a gene: 8. CDR1 is LNHDA and CDR2 is SQIVND in the germline V gene (reference sequence). Whole-study findings and limits: The authors expected sequencing depth to affect clonotype sharing among donors. Researchers sampled blood only, noting tissue repertoires likely differ. Naive subsets tended to show greater estimated richness than memory subsets.

The V call is TRBV19, the J call TRBJ1-6; TRBD1 agrees at 7 bases. Sequencing was performed on memory CD4+ T cells sorted from blood. This sample's subset: CD45RA-negative fraction. The TCR sequence derives from a man between 18 and 29 years old in good health. This CDR3 is CASSEGTVYNSPLHF. The CDR3 DNA sequence: TGTGCCAGCTCGGAAGGGACAGTCTATAATTCACCCCTCCACTTT.